These T cell receptor beta chains were read from a single sample in a study of regulatory T cells in long-lasting Graves disease. TCRdb recomputed calls from the multiplex PCR reads with MiXCR, one row per CDR3 protein. The sample has around 400,000 distinct CDR3 sequences; around 16% are singletons. Here the sequenced sample was peripheral blood mononuclear cells (PBMCs), taken at new diagnosis, from a patient treated with antithyroid drugs. The receptors originated from a female donor with Graves disease. CDR3s include the opening cysteine and the closing phenylalanine or tryptophan. The D gene is left open where the match is weak. Not all rows give a size; the values are once, few, many and, for expanded clones, a class.

-,TRBJ1-5,many,TRBV4-1,CASSPRGNSNQPQHF,TGCGCCAGCAGCCCCAGGGGAAATAGCAATCAGCCCCAGCATTTT
-,TRBJ2-5,few,TRBV2,CASSEQAVVQETQYF,TGTGCCAGCAGTGAACAGGCGGTGGTCCAAGAGACCCAGTACTTC
TRBD2,TRBJ2-5,-,TRBV11-2,CASSPDSGGLVETQYF,TGTGCCAGCAGCCCCGATAGCGGGGGGTTAGTCGAGACCCAGTACTTC
-,TRBJ1-2,many,TRBV12-3/TRBV12-4,CASSLEGDEGYTF,TGTGCCAGCAGTTTAGAGGGGGACGAGGGCTACACCTTC
TRBD2,TRBJ2-7,many,TRBV2,CASSALAGAYEQYF,TGTGCCAGCAGTGCATTAGCGGGAGCCTACGAGCAGTACTTC
TRBD1,TRBJ1-4,-,TRBV5-6,CASSRDREPPNEKLFF,TGTGCCAGCAGCCGGGACAGGGAGCCACCGAATGAAAAACTGTTTTTT
TRBD1,TRBJ2-2,many,TRBV7-9,CASSLSGTGFNTGELFF,TGTGCCAGCAGCTTATCAGGGACAGGGTTTAACACCGGGGAGCTGTTTTTT
TRBD2,TRBJ2-3,many,TRBV20-1,CSAVRGGGGSDTQYF,TGCAGTGCTGTCCGCGGTGGCGGGGGGTCAGATACGCAGTATTTT
-,TRBJ2-5,many,TRBV18,CASSGSPARRTQYF,TGTGCCAGCTCAGGATCACCGGCAAGAAGGACCCAGTACTTC
-,TRBJ1-5,-,TRBV7-2,CASSLTGTASNQPQHF,TGTGCCAGCAGCTTAACTGGGACGGCCTCCAACCAGCCCCAGCATTTT
-,TRBJ2-6,few,TRBV6-5,CASSYEAPGANVLTF,TGTGCCAGCAGTTACGAGGCTCCTGGGGCCAACGTCCTGACTTTC
-,TRBJ1-4,many,TRBV2,CASSTGITNEKLFF,TGTGCCAGCAGTACAGGGATTACTAATGAAAAACTGTTTTTT
-,TRBJ1-1,many,TRBV25-1,CASSEYKQVVTEAFF,TGTGCCAGCAGTGAATATAAACAGGTAGTGACTGAAGCTTTCTTT
TRBD1,TRBJ1-2,few,TRBV6-1,CASSGRQGNDGYTF,TGTGCCAGCAGTGGACGACAGGGGAACGATGGCTACACCTTC
-,TRBJ2-3,many,TRBV12-3/TRBV12-4,CASSLFTSTDTQYF,TGTGCCAGCAGTTTATTCACTAGCACAGATACGCAGTATTTT
-,TRBJ1-2,many,TRBV11-2,CASSSLLDEGPNYGYTF,TGTGCCAGCAGCTCCCTCCTTGACGAGGGTCCTAACTATGGCTACACCTTC
-,TRBJ2-1,many,TRBV7-9,CASTSDAGFQFF,TGTGCCAGCACTAGTGACGCGGGTTTCCAGTTCTTC
TRBD1,TRBJ2-2,many,TRBV2,CASRDDRGTNTGELFF,TGTGCCAGCAGGGATGACAGGGGGACGAACACCGGGGAGCTGTTTTTT
TRBD1,TRBJ2-2,many,TRBV28,CATRQGRAAGELFF,TGTGCCACCAGACAGGGAAGGGCGGCCGGGGAGCTGTTTTTT
TRBD1,TRBJ1-4,few,TRBV7-2,CASSLGPTGGKLFF,TGTGCCAGCAGCTTAGGTCCTACAGGGGGAAAACTGTTTTTT
TRBD2,TRBJ2-2,many,TRBV9,CASSVTSGSFDTGELFF,TGTGCCAGCAGCGTGACTAGCGGGAGTTTCGACACCGGGGAGCTGTTTTTT
TRBD1,TRBJ2-7,-,TRBV7-9,CASSSGDRGQAEQYF,TGTGCCAGCAGCTCAGGGGACAGGGGGCAGGCTGAGCAGTACTTC
-,TRBJ1-1,-,TRBV5-4,CASSFQGLASTEAFF,TGTGCCAGCAGCTTCCAGGGCCTAGCCAGCACTGAAGCTTTCTTT
-,TRBJ1-1,many,TRBV7-3,CASSPGSGAREAFF,TGTGCCAGCAGCCCGGGGTCCGGGGCCCGGGAAGCTTTCTTT
-,TRBJ1-2,-,TRBV30,CAWRGGQSIRPGYTF,TGTGCCTGGAGGGGCGGACAGTCGATTCGACCGGGCTACACCTTC
TRBD1,TRBJ1-6,-,TRBV15,CATSLRTGRNSPLHF,TGTGCCACCAGCCTTCGGACAGGAAGAAATTCACCCCTCCACTTT
-,TRBJ1-2,many,TRBV20-1,CSARVLRQTHESYGYTF,TGCAGTGCTAGAGTATTGCGGCAGACGCATGAATCCTATGGCTACACCTTC
-,TRBJ2-7,many,TRBV4-3,CASSQATNTYEQYF,TGCGCCAGCAGCCAGGCTACAAATACCTACGAGCAGTACTTC
TRBD2,TRBJ2-3,many,TRBV2,CASSDPLAGGRTDTQYF,TGTGCCAGCAGCGATCCACTAGCGGGGGGCCGCACAGATACGCAGTATTTT
-,TRBJ1-2,many,TRBV20-1,CSAGKQGGNYGYTF,TGCAGTGCTGGGAAACAAGGCGGGAACTATGGCTACACCTTC
TRBD2,TRBJ2-3,many,TRBV28,CASSSGGLETDTQYF,TGTGCCAGCAGTTCCGGAGGACTAGAAACAGATACGCAGTATTTT
TRBD2,TRBJ2-1,few,TRBV25-1,CASSDGGSGRALETQFF,TGTGCCAGCAGTGATGGGGGTAGCGGGAGGGCCTTGGAGACCCAGTTCTTC
TRBD1,TRBJ2-7,many,TRBV7-9,CASSPRTGASYEQYF,TGTGCCAGCAGCCCCCGGACAGGGGCCTCCTACGAGCAGTACTTC
-,TRBJ2-6,many,TRBV5-1,CASSPTSGANVLTF,TGTGCCAGCAGTCCAACCTCTGGGGCCAACGTCCTGACTTTC
TRBD1,TRBJ1-2,-,TRBV6-1,CASIRIGTGTDYTF,TGTGCCAGCATCAGAATCGGGACAGGAACAGACTACACCTTC
-,TRBJ1-4,few,TRBV30,CAGSGADYNEKLFF,TGTGCCGGTAGTGGGGCGGATTATAATGAAAAACTGTTTTTT
TRBD1,TRBJ1-5,many,TRBV6-1,CASSGPGGNQPQHF,TGTGCCAGCAGTGGACCAGGGGGGAATCAGCCCCAGCATTTT
TRBD2,TRBJ2-5,-,TRBV27,CASRGLAGVSETQYF,TGTGCCAGCAGGGGACTAGCGGGAGTGTCGGAGACCCAGTACTTC
TRBD2,TRBJ2-7,many,TRBV27,CASRPRTSGLEQYF,TGTGCCAGCAGACCTCGGACTAGCGGGCTCGAGCAGTACTTC
TRBD2,TRBJ2-1,-,TRBV6-1,CASSTIAGVGNEQFF,TGTGCCAGCAGTACAATAGCGGGAGTGGGGAATGAGCAGTTCTTC
TRBD1,TRBJ2-1,many,TRBV6-1,CASSEPGQGVSVGVDNEQFF,TGTGCCAGCAGTGAACCAGGACAGGGGGTTTCAGTAGGAGTGGACAATGAGCAGTTCTTC
TRBD1,TRBJ2-3,many,TRBV29-1,CSVGDRVSTDTQYF,TGCAGCGTTGGGGACAGAGTTAGCACAGATACGCAGTATTTT
TRBD1,TRBJ1-6,few,TRBV20-1,CSARGTAYPPLHF,TGCAGTGCTAGGGGGACAGCGTATCCACCCCTCCACTTT
-,TRBJ2-2,many,TRBV27,CATSGLYTGELFF,TGTGCCACCTCAGGACTGTACACCGGGGAGCTGTTTTTT
-,TRBJ2-2,-,TRBV12-3/TRBV12-4,CASPRASTGELFF,TGTGCCAGCCCCAGGGCATCCACCGGGGAGCTGTTTTTT